A selection of T cell receptor beta chains follows, all from one sample in a study of cytomegalovirus exposure and HLA in healthy donors. Repertoires were generated with immunoSEQ multiplex PCR, while TCRdb's copy carries only in-frame clones and drops some. The sample carries approximately 110,000 clones, 77% recorded once. What was sequenced was PBMCs. The receptors were sampled from a human donor in good health. CDR3s include the opening cysteine and the closing phenylalanine or tryptophan. A D gene is named only where the DNA matches it firmly. Some rows have no size entry. The others give once, few or many, or a class for an expanded clone.

j_call v_call d_call clone_size cdr3_nt cdr3_aa
TRBJ2-7 TRBV23-1 . . TGCGCCAGCCCTGGACTTTTCTTCGAGCAGTACTTC CASPGLFFEQYF
TRBJ1-3 TRBV5-6 . . TGTGCCAGCAGCCCAGGACAGCTTGGAAACACCATATATTTT CASSPGQLGNTIYF
TRBJ2-5 TRBV5-1 . . TGCGCCAGCAGCAGGACCGGGGATCAAGAGACCCAGTACTTC CASSRTGDQETQYF
TRBJ2-2 TRBV9 TRBD2 . TGTGCCAGCAGCGTGCTAGCGGGAGGACCCCCGAACACCGGGGAGCTGTTTTTT CASSVLAGGPPNTGELFF
TRBJ1-1 TRBV2 . . TGTGCCAGCAGTGAGACCAGGGGCACTGAAGCTTTCTTT CASSETRGTEAFF
TRBJ2-3 TRBV4-1 TRBD2 once TGCGCCAGCAGGAGCGGGGAGGGCACAGATACGCAGTATTTT CASRSGEGTDTQYF
TRBJ2-3 TRBV19 TRBD2 . TGTGCCAGTAGTATAAGGACGGGAGGAGGCGCAGATACGCAGTATTTT CASSIRTGGGADTQYF
TRBJ1-2 TRBV9 . few TGTGCCAGCAGCGCCGCAGGCAGGGAGGTCTATGGCTACACCTTC CASSAAGREVYGYTF
TRBJ2-7 TRBV6-5 . . TGTGCCAGCCAGGGTGCCTACGAGCAGTACTTC CASQGAYEQYF
TRBJ2-7 TRBV6-1 TRBD1 . TGTGCCAGCAGTGAATCCCCGGGACAGGGCTTCTACGAGCAGTACTTC CASSESPGQGFYEQYF
TRBJ2-1 TRBV21-1 . few TGTGCCAGCAGCAACCTAGCGGGAGGGCCCCATGAGCAGTTCTTC CASSNLAGGPHEQFF
TRBJ2-2 TRBV2 . . TGTGCCAGCAGTGCCACAGGGGAGGACACCGGGGAGCTGTTTTTT CASSATGEDTGELFF
TRBJ2-7 TRBV5-1 TRBD2 . TGCGCCAGCAGACTAGCGGGCTCCTACGAGCAGTACTTC CASRLAGSYEQYF
TRBJ2-7 TRBV9 . . TGTGCCAGCAGCGTAGCAGGGGAAGGCTTCCACGAGCAGTACTTC CASSVAGEGFHEQYF
TRBJ2-2 TRBV19 TRBD2 . TGTGCCAGTAGTACGCGACTAGCGGGAGTGCCATCCACCGGGGAGCTGTTTTTT CASSTRLAGVPSTGELFF
TRBJ1-3 TRBV6-5 . . TGTGCCAGCAGTTACGGTCCCACGGTTTCTGGAAACACCATATATTTT CASSYGPTVSGNTIYF
TRBJ1-5 TRBV7-2 . few TGTGCCAGCAGCTTATGGGGAGTAAGCAATCAGCCCCAGCATTTT CASSLWGVSNQPQHF
TRBJ1-5 TRBV2 TRBD1 few TGTGCCAGCAGTTGGGACAGGGAGGGTCAGCCCCAGCATTTT CASSWDREGQPQHF
TRBJ2-7 TRBV5-1 TRBD1 . TGCGCCAGCAGCTATACGAGGGGGACAGGGGCCCACGAGCAGTACTTC CASSYTRGTGAHEQYF
TRBJ2-7 TRBV18 TRBD1 . TGTGCCAGCTCACCACGACAGGGGAGTACCTACGAGCAGTACTTC CASSPRQGSTYEQYF
TRBJ1-2 TRBV6-1 . . TGTGCCAGCAGTGCCCGAGAGACAGCTAACTATGGCTACACCTTC CASSARETANYGYTF
TRBJ2-1 TRBV28 TRBD2 . TGTGCCAGCAGTTTAGCTTCTAGCGGGAGTGGGTATGAGCAGTTCTTC CASSLASSGSGYEQFF
TRBJ1-1 TRBV10-2 . . TGCGCCAGCAGTGAGTCCGGGGGGGGCACTGAAGCTTTCTTT CASSESGGGTEAFF